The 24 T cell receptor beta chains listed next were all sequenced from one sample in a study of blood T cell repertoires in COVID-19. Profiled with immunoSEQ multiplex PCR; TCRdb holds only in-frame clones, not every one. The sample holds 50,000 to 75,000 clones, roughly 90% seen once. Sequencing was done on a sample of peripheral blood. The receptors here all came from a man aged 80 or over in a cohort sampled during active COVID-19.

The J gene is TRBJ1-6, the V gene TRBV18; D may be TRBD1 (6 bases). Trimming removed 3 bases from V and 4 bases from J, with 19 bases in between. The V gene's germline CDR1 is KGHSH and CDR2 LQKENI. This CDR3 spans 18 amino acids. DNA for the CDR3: TGTGCCAGCTCACCGAGGACAGCCACCTTTGGGTATAATTCACCCCTCCACTTT. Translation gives CASSPRTATFGYNSPLHF. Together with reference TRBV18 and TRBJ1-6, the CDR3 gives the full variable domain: NAGVMQNPRHLVRRRGQEARLRCSPMKGHSHVYWYRQLPEEGLKFMVYLQKENIIDESGMPKERFSAEFPKEGPSILRIQQVVRGDSAAYFCASSPRTATFGYNSPLHFGNGTRLTVT.

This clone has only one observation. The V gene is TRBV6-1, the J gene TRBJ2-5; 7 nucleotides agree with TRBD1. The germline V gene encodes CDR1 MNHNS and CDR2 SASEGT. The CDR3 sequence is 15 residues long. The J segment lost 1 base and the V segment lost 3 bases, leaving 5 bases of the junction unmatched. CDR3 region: CASSEGQLFQETQYF. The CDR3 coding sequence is TGTGCCAGCAGTGAGGGACAGCTTTTCCAAGAGACCCAGTACTTC.

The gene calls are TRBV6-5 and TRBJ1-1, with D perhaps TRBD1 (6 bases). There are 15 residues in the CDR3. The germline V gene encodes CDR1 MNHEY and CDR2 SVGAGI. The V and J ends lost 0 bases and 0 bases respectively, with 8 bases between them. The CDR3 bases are TGTGCCAGCAGTTACTCTGGACAGATGAACACTGAAGCTTTCTTT. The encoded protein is CASSYSGQMNTEAFF.

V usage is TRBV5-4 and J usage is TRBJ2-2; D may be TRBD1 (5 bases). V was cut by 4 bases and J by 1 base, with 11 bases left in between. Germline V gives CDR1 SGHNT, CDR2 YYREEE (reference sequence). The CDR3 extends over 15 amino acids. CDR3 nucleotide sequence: TGTGCCAGCAGCCCTGGGCAGGGGAACACCGGGGAGCTGTTTTTT. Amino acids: CASSPGQGNTGELFF.

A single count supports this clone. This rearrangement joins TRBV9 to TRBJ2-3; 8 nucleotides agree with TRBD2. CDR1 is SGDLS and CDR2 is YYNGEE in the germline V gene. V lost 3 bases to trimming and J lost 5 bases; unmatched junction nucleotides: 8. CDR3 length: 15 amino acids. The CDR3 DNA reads TGTGCCAGCAGCGCCGGACTAGCTGTCAGAGATACGCAGTATTTT. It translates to CASSAGLAVRDTQYF.

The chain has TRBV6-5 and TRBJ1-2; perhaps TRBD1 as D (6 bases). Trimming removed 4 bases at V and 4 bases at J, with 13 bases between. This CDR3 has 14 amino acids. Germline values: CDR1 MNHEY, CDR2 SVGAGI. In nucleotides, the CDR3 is TGTGCCAGCAGTTTTACAGGGAGACCCTATGGCTACACCTTC. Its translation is CASSFTGRPYGYTF.

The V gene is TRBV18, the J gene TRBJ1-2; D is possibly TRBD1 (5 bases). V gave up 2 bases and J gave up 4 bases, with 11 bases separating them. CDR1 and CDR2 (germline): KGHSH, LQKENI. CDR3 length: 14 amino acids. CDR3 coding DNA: TGTGCCAGCTCACCAGGGAGGGACGCCTATGGCTACACCTTC. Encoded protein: CASSPGRDAYGYTF. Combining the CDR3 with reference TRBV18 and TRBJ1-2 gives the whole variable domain NAGVMQNPRHLVRRRGQEARLRCSPMKGHSHVYWYRQLPEEGLKFMVYLQKENIIDESGMPKERFSAEFPKEGPSILRIQQVVRGDSAAYFCASSPGRDAYGYTFGSGTRLTVV.

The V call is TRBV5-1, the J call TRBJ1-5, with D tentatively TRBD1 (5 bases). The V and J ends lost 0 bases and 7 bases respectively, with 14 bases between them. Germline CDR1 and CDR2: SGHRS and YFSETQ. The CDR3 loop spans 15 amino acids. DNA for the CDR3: TGCGCCAGCAGCTTGGAAGGGGATCGAGTGCAGCCCCAGCATTTT. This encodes CASSLEGDRVQPQHF.

DNA for the CDR3: TGTGCCAGCAGCTTGGGAGGAGGGAGAGCCAAAAACATTCAGTACTTC. Translating gives CASSLGGGRAKNIQYF. The chain has TRBV5-4 and TRBJ2-4; D is perhaps TRBD2 (6 bases). The V end lost 0 bases, the J end lost 0 bases, and 10 bases lay between the germline ends. The CDR3 consists of 16 residues. The germline CDR1 and CDR2 sequences are SGHNT and YYREEE (reference sequence). Filled out from reference TRBV5-4 and TRBJ2-4, the complete variable domain reads ETGVTQSPTHLIKTRGQQVTLRCSSQSGHNTVSWYQQALGQGPQFIFQYYREEENGRGNFPPRFSGLQFPNYSSELNVNALELDDSALYLCASSLGGGRAKNIQYFGAGTRLSVL.

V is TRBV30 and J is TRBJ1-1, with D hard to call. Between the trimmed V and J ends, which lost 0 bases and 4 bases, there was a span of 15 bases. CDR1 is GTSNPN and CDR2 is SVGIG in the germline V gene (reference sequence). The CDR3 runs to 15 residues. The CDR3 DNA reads TGTGCCTGGAGTGTTGGTGGCCTTCGTGGCACTGAAGCTTTCTTT. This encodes CAWSVGGLRGTEAFF.

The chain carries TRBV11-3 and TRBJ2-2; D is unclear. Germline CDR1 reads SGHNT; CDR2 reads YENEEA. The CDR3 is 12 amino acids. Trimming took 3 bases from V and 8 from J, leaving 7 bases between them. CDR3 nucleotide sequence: TGTGCCAGCAGCTTTGAACGGGGGGAGCTGTTTTTT. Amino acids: CASSFERGELFF.

The CDR3 DNA reads TGCGCCAGCAGCTTGGCCATCGGTAGCTCCTACGAGCAGTACTTC. Translation gives CASSLAIGSSYEQYF. The V gene is TRBV5-1, the J gene TRBJ2-7; D gene uncertain. V shed 0 bases and J shed 0 bases, with 10 bases lying between them. Germline V lookup: CDR1 SGHRS, CDR2 YFSETQ. CDR3 length: 15 amino acids.

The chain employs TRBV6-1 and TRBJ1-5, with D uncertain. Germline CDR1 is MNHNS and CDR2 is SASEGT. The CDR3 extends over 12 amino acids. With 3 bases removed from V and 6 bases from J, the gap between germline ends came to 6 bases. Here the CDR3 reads CASSDAGQPQHF. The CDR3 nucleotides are TGTGCCAGCAGTGACGCGGGTCAGCCCCAGCATTTT.

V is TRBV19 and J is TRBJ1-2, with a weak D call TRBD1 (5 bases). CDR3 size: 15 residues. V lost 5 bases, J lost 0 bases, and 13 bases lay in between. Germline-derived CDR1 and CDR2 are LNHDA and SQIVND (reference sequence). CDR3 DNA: TGTGCCAGTAGTTGGTCAGGGACTTCTAACTATGGCTACACCTTC. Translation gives CASSWSGTSNYGYTF.

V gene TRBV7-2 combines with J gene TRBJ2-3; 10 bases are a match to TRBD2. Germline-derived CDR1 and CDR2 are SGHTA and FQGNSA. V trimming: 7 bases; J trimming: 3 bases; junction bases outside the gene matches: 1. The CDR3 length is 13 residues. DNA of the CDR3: TGTGCCAGCAAAGCGGGGGGGACAGATACGCAGTATTTT. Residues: CASKAGGTDTQYF.

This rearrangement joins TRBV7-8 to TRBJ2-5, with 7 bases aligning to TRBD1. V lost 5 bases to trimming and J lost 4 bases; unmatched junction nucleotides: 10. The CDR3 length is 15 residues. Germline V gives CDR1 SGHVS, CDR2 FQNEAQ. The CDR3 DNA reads TGTGCCAGCAGCCGAGGGGGCCTATTCGGAGAGACCCAGTACTTC. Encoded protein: CASSRGGLFGETQYF.

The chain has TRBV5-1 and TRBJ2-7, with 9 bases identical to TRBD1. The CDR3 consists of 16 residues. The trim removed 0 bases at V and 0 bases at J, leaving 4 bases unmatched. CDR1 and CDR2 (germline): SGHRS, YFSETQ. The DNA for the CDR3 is TGCGCCAGCAGCTTGGTGGGGACAGGGAGCTCCTACGAGCAGTACTTC. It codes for CASSLVGTGSSYEQYF.

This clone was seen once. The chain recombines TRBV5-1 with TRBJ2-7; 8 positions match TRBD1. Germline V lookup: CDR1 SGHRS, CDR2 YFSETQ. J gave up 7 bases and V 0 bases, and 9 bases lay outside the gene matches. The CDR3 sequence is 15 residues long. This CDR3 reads CASSLAPGGLDEQYF. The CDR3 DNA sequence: TGCGCCAGCAGCTTGGCCCCAGGGGGCTTGGATGAGCAGTACTTC.

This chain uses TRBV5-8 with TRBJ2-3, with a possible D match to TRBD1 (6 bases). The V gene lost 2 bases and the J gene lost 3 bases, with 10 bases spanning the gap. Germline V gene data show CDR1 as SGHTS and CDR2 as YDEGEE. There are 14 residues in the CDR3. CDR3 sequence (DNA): TGTGCCAGCAGCTTATACAGGGTTACAGATACGCAGTATTTT. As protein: CASSLYRVTDTQYF.

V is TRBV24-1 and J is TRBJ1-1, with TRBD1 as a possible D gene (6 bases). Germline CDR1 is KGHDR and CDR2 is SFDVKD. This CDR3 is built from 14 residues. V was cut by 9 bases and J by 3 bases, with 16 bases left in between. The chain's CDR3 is CATSNTRGDTEAFF. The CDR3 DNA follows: TGTGCCACCTCTAACACCAGGGGTGACACTGAAGCTTTCTTT.

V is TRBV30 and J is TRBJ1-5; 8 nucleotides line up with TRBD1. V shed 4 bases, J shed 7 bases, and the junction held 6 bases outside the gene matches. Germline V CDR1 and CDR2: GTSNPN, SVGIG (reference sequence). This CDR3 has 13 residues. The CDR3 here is CAWKGQGHQPQHF. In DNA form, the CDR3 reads TGTGCCTGGAAAGGACAGGGTCACCAGCCCCAGCATTTT.

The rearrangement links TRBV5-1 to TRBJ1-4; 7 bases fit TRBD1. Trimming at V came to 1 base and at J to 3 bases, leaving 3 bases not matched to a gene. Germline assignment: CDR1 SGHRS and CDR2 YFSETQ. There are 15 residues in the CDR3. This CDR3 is CASSLRQGANEKLFF. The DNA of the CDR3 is TGCGCCAGCAGCTTGCGACAGGGCGCTAATGAAAAACTGTTTTTT.

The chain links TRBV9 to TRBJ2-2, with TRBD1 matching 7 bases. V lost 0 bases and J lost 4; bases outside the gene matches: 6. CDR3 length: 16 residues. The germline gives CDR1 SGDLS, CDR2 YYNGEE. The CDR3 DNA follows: TGTGCCAGCAGCGTAGAAGAGGGGGCAGGCACCGGGGAGCTGTTTTTT. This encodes CASSVEEGAGTGELFF. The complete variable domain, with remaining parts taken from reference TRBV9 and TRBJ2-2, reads DSGVTQTPKHLITATGQRVTLRCSPRSGDLSVYWYQQSLDQGLQFLIQYYNGEERAKGNILERFSAQQFPDLHSELNLSSLELGDSALYFCASSVEEGAGTGELFFGEGSRLTVL.

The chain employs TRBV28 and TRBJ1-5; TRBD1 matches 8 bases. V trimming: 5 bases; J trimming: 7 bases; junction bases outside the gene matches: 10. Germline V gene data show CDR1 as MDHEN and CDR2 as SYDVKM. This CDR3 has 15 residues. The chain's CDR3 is CASSTGQGDGQPQHF. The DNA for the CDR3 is TGTGCCAGCAGTACAGGACAGGGAGATGGGCAGCCCCAGCATTTT.